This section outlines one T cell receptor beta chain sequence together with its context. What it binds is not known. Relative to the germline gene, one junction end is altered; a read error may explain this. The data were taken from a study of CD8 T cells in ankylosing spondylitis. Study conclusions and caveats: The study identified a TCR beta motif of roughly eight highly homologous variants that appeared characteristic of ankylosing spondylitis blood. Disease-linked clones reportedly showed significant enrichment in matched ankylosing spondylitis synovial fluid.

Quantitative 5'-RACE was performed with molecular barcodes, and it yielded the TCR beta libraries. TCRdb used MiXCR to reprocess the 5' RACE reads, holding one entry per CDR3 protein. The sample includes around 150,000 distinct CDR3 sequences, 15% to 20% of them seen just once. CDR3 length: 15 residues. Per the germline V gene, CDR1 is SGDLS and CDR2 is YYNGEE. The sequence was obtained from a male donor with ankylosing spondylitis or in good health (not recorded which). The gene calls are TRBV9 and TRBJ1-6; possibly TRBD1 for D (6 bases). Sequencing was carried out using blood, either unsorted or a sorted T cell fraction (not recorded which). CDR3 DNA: TGTGCCAGTAGCGTAGAAGGGGGGCGCGAATCACTCCTCCACTTT. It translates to CASSVEGGRESLLHF.